The source of this T cell receptor (beta chain) is a study of PD-1 blockade in classical Hodgkin lymphoma. Exposure to brentuximab vedotin varied, and each patient had relapsed following autologous stem cell transplantation. Complete response, partial response or progressive disease constituted the best responses recorded. Sequencing was performed with immunoSEQ multiplex PCR; in TCRdb, only in-frame clones are kept and a portion is missing. The data show some 100,000 clones, approximately 90% seen once. The CDR3 runs 11 residues. Trimming took 1 base from V and 8 from J, leaving 6 bases between them. Germline V CDR1 and CDR2: DFQATT, SNEGSKA (reference sequence).

Here the sequenced sample was peripheral blood mononuclear cells (PBMCs), taken before the second cycle of nivolumab. The sequence was collected from a human donor with classical Hodgkin lymphoma. J is TRBJ2-1 and V is TRBV20-1; a possible D gene is TRBD1 (6 bases). Here the CDR3 DNA reads TGCAGTGCTAGAGCAGGGGATGAGCAGTTCTTC. It is translated as CSARAGDEQFF.